This T cell receptor beta chain is from a study of technical replicates of blood from four donors. Sequencing used immunoSEQ multiplex PCR; TCRdb keeps in-frame clones, though not all of them. There are 50,000 to 80,000 clones in the sample; approximately 87% occur only once, and roughly 4.6% lies in the top ten. The V segment lost 6 bases and the J segment 6 bases; nucleotides outside the gene matches: 8. From germline, CDR1 is LNHDA and CDR2 SQIVND (reference sequence). The CDR3 contains 15 residues. The V gene is TRBV19, the J gene TRBJ1-5; 10 bases line up with TRBD1. Sample: PBMCs. This sequence was found in a human donor in good health. Some clones in this sample may be carry-over from other donors' samples. CDR3 loop: CASRAGTGEGQPQHF. Written as DNA, the CDR3 is TGTGCCAGTAGGGCCGGGACAGGGGAGGGTCAGCCCCAGCATTTT.